This TCR beta chain was sequenced during a study of T cell repertoires and Cas9 in healthy adults. Whole-study context: SpCas9-reactive CD4 and CD8 T cells were characterized for potency, cytotoxicity and lineage.

Study-level points and caveats: SpCas9-reactive regulatory T cells reportedly mitigated SpCas9-reactive effector T cells in vitro.

Note on this clone: Its matching antigen is unknown.

The table came from immunoSEQ multiplex PCR; TCRdb's copy has only in-frame clones and leaves some out. The table includes tens of thousands of clones, less than 95% detected once. V shed 6 bases, J shed 6 bases, and the junction held 10 bases outside the gene matches. CDR1 and CDR2 (germline): MDHEN, SYDVKM. The CDR3 loop spans 14 amino acids. This sequence originates from a human donor in good health. V is TRBV28 and J is TRBJ1-2, with 7 positions matching TRBD1. The sequenced material came from CD4+ effector T cells (CD127+, CD25-, CD137-, CD154-) from PBMCs; culture status not recorded. The CDR3 here is CASRAGQFVDGYTF. CDR3 sequence (DNA): TGTGCCAGCAGAGCGGGACAGTTTGTGGATGGCTACACCTTC.